A selection of T cell receptor beta chains follows, all from one sample in a study of beta chain features in type 1 diabetes. The repertoire was sequenced with immunoSEQ multiplex PCR; TCRdb's copy has only in-frame clones and lacks some. This table has about 290,000 clones, under 8.5% appearing once. The sample taken for sequencing was central memory CD4+ T cells from blood. Receptor source: a woman aged 18-29 years in good health. CDR3s include the opening cysteine and the closing phenylalanine or tryptophan. Some rows have no size entry. The others give once, few or many, or a class for an expanded clone.

j_call cdr3_length clone_size v_call cdr3_aa
TRBJ2-5 14 few TRBV2 CASSLTKVQETQYF
TRBJ2-1 11 . TRBV20-1 CSARGPNEQFF
TRBJ2-7 16 . TRBV5-1 CASSLGTDRGSYEQYF
TRBJ2-7 15 few TRBV6-6 CASSYTGTATYEQYF
TRBJ1-1 11 few TRBV4-3 CASSQVGWTAF
TRBJ2-3 14 few TRBV2 CASNLAATTDTQYF
TRBJ1-1 13 . TRBV7-2 CASSFRLDTEAFF
TRBJ2-7 14 few TRBV14 CASSQDYGAYEQYF
TRBJ2-7 14 few TRBV7-9 CASSLTGGSYEQYF
TRBJ1-1 14 few TRBV11-3 CASSPQTLLTEAFF
TRBJ1-2 13 . TRBV5-1 CASSGGSAYGYTF
TRBJ2-1 13 few TRBV7-9 CASRRDSNNEQFF
TRBJ1-2 12 . TRBV2 CASSRDIYGYTF
TRBJ2-3 17 many TRBV11-2 CASSTTSGRAGTDTQYF
TRBJ2-1 15 few TRBV4-2 CASSQTHSRDNEQFF
TRBJ2-5 16 few TRBV5-1 CASSLTAGGPGETQYF
TRBJ2-1 15 . TRBV27 CASSLGGGSYNEQFF
TRBJ1-2 16 . TRBV7-2 CASSLDRRVGVEGYTF
TRBJ2-1 16 . TRBV18 CASSPRTSEGYNEQFF
TRBJ2-2 15 few TRBV7-2 CASSRGGPTSGELFF
TRBJ1-4 13 many TRBV11-2 CASSFDQGVKLFF
TRBJ2-7 12 few TRBV29-1 CSVGGSSYEQYF
TRBJ2-7 11 many TRBV2 CASSENLRWYF
TRBJ2-5 14 few TRBV29-1 CSTEGISGGETQYF
TRBJ2-3 13 . TRBV5-1 CASSIASTDTQYF
TRBJ1-4 15 few TRBV28 CASGAPGGPREKLFF
TRBJ1-2 14 few TRBV5-4 CASSLDSGAGGYTF
TRBJ2-1 14 . TRBV6-5 CASRDWSSYNEQFF
TRBJ1-2 16 few TRBV25-1 CASSGYWGTGKYGYTF
TRBJ2-5 16 . TRBV15 CATSPGQGNRPETQYF
TRBJ2-7 12 . TRBV10-3 CASHDNSYEQYF
TRBJ2-1 14 few TRBV5-6 CASLSLSLDRQQFF
TRBJ2-5 14 many TRBV7-2 CASSLAGLGETQYF
TRBJ1-1 14 few TRBV11-3 CASSFNLIGTEAFF